The rows below give T cell receptor beta chains drawn from one sample of a study of T cells in Graves' hyperthyroidism and ophthalmopathy. A single record per CDR3 protein comes from TCRdb applying MiXCR to the multiplex PCR reads. The sample lists about 380,000 distinct CDR3 sequences, more than 14% occurring once. The sample comprised blood. These receptors all come from a woman aged 25-40 years with Graves' ophthalmopathy. Both conserved end residues are part of each CDR3. A D gene is named only where the DNA matches it firmly. Clone size, where shown, is once, few, many, or a class for clones that have expanded.

size	V	D	J	CDR3	DNA
many	TRBV11-2	TRBD2	TRBJ2-5	CASSLIAGEQETQYF	TGTGCCAGCAGCCTCATAGCGGGGGAGCAAGAGACCCAGTACTTC
many	TRBV5-1	TRBD1	TRBJ1-3	CASSVEGQGSSGNTIYF	TGCGCCAGCAGCGTAGAGGGACAGGGATCCTCTGGAAACACCATATATTTT
many	TRBV11-2	.	TRBJ1-1	CASSLDWGQNTEAFF	TGTGCCAGCAGCTTAGACTGGGGTCAGAACACTGAAGCTTTCTTT
many	TRBV18	.	TRBJ1-4	CASSPQPPTPSGREKLFF	TGTGCCAGCTCCCCACAACCTCCCACTCCCTCCGGGAGGGAAAAACTGTTTTTT
few	TRBV28	TRBD1	TRBJ1-2	CASSRQGDYGYTF	TGTGCCAGCAGTCGACAGGGGGACTATGGCTACACCTTC
many	TRBV7-2	TRBD2	TRBJ2-3	CASSLGVGLAGTDTQYF	TGTGCCAGCAGCTTAGGGGTGGGGCTAGCGGGGACAGATACGCAGTATTTT
.	TRBV12-3/TRBV12-4	.	TRBJ1-5	CASSSMGSDQPQHF	TGTGCCAGCAGCTCAATGGGGTCAGATCAGCCCCAGCATTTT
.	TRBV6-2/TRBV6-3	TRBD2	TRBJ2-5	CASRMGLGETQYF	TGTGCCAGCAGGATGGGACTAGGGGAGACCCAGTACTTC
.	TRBV10-2	TRBD2	TRBJ2-7	CASSPNSLTSGGGYEQYF	TGCGCCAGCAGTCCAAACAGCCTGACTAGCGGGGGAGGATACGAGCAGTACTTC
many	TRBV6-1	.	TRBJ2-7	CASSSAQRSSYEQYF	TGTGCCAGCAGCTCCGCGCAAAGGAGCTCCTACGAGCAGTACTTC
many	TRBV3-1	.	TRBJ1-6	CASSQVGSPLHF	TGTGCCAGCAGCCAGGTCGGGTCACCCCTCCACTTT
many	TRBV12-3/TRBV12-4	.	TRBJ1-2	CASSFGTGHYTF	TGTGCCAGCAGTTTCGGGACCGGCCACTACACCTTC
.	TRBV20-1	TRBD2	TRBJ2-1	CSASPPRTSGGGYNEQFF	TGCAGTGCTTCCCCTCCTAGGACTAGCGGGGGGGGATACAATGAGCAGTTCTTC
few	TRBV15	.	TRBJ1-1	CATSRFSTGMNTEAFF	TGTGCCACCAGCAGATTTAGTACAGGGATGAACACTGAAGCTTTCTTT
many	TRBV20-1	.	TRBJ1-1	CSARGSDQGRNTEAFF	TGCAGTGCTAGAGGGTCCGACCAAGGAAGGAACACTGAAGCTTTCTTT
few	TRBV3-1	.	TRBJ1-2	CASSQVSSYGYTF	TGTGCCAGCAGCCAAGTGTCCTCATATGGCTACACCTTC
many	TRBV6-1	.	TRBJ2-1	CASSVSYRTSNEQFF	TGTGCCAGCAGTGTGTCCTACAGGACATCCAATGAGCAGTTCTTC
many	TRBV28	.	TRBJ2-7	CASSLAIGGPYEQYF	TGTGCCAGCAGTCTGGCCATCGGGGGCCCCTACGAGCAGTACTTC
many	TRBV28	.	TRBJ1-2	CASSLSMAYYGYTF	TGTGCCAGCAGTTTATCGATGGCCTACTATGGCTACACCTTC
.	TRBV10-3	.	TRBJ2-5	CAISEADQETQYF	TGTGCCATCAGTGAGGCAGACCAAGAGACCCAGTACTTC
many	TRBV20-1	.	TRBJ2-7	CSARAQGRSSYEQYF	TGCAGTGCTAGAGCCCAGGGGCGGTCCTCCTACGAGCAGTACTTC
many	TRBV3-1	TRBD2	TRBJ2-1	CASSQGTSGGLSEQFF	TGTGCCAGCAGCCAAGGGACTAGCGGGGGTCTTAGTGAGCAGTTCTTC
many	TRBV12-3/TRBV12-4	.	TRBJ2-7	CASSSSGLFEQYF	TGTGCCAGCAGCTCCTCAGGGTTGTTCGAGCAGTACTTC
many	TRBV28	.	TRBJ1-5	CASSTLTGTSNQPQHF	TGTGCCAGCAGTACGCTAACAGGGACGAGCAATCAGCCCCAGCATTTT
many	TRBV11-2	.	TRBJ2-3	CASSHPQGLTTDTQYF	TGTGCCAGCAGCCATCCCCAGGGCCTAACCACAGATACGCAGTATTTT
few	TRBV14	.	TRBJ1-1	CASSPGAGKMNTEAFF	TGTGCCAGCAGCCCTGGGGCAGGCAAAATGAACACTGAAGCTTTCTTT
few	TRBV9	.	TRBJ2-1	CASSGPRQFF	TGTGCCAGCAGCGGGCCCAGGCAGTTCTTC
.	TRBV3-1	TRBD1	TRBJ1-4	CASSFWTGTNEKLFF	TGTGCCAGCAGCTTCTGGACAGGGACTAATGAAAAACTGTTTTTT
many	TRBV7-7	.	TRBJ1-2	CARQGIESDYGYTF	TGTGCTCGTCAGGGCATCGAATCAGACTATGGCTACACCTTC
.	TRBV29-1	.	TRBJ2-3	CSVASGSTDTQYF	TGCAGCGTTGCTTCGGGGAGCACAGATACGCAGTATTTT
.	TRBV2	.	TRBJ2-2	CASSEVVGNTGELFF	TGTGCCAGCAGTGAGGTCGTTGGTAACACCGGGGAGCTGTTTTTT
few	TRBV19	TRBD2	TRBJ2-1	CASTVTSGGIQFF	TGTGCCAGTACTGTGACTAGCGGGGGAATTCAGTTCTTC
many	TRBV7-8	.	TRBJ2-5	CASSQGFKETQYF	TGTGCCAGCAGTCAGGGGTTTAAAGAGACCCAGTACTTC
many	TRBV9	.	TRBJ1-1	CASSVGSGEHMNTEAFF	TGTGCCAGCAGCGTAGGGTCAGGGGAGCACATGAACACTGAAGCTTTCTTT
.	TRBV6-6	.	TRBJ1-2	CASSYSRYNHYGYTF	TGTGCCAGCAGTTACTCCAGATACAACCACTATGGCTACACCTTC
many	TRBV3-1	.	TRBJ2-7	CASSQGGLPYEQYF	TGTGCCAGCAGCCAAGGCGGTCTCCCCTACGAGCAGTACTTC
.	TRBV19	.	TRBJ1-5	CASQGMGNQPQHF	TGTGCCAGTCAGGGGATGGGCAATCAGCCCCAGCATTTT
many	TRBV3-1	.	TRBJ2-5	CASSQDALLETQYF	TGTGCCAGCAGCCAAGATGCACTCTTGGAGACCCAGTACTTC
.	TRBV11-2	TRBD1	TRBJ2-1	CASSYDRGTGEQFF	TGTGCCAGCAGCTACGACAGGGGCACCGGGGAGCAGTTCTTC
.	TRBV14	TRBD2	TRBJ2-2	CASSQYPGLAVTGELFF	TGTGCCAGCAGCCAATATCCGGGACTAGCAGTCACCGGGGAGCTGTTTTTT